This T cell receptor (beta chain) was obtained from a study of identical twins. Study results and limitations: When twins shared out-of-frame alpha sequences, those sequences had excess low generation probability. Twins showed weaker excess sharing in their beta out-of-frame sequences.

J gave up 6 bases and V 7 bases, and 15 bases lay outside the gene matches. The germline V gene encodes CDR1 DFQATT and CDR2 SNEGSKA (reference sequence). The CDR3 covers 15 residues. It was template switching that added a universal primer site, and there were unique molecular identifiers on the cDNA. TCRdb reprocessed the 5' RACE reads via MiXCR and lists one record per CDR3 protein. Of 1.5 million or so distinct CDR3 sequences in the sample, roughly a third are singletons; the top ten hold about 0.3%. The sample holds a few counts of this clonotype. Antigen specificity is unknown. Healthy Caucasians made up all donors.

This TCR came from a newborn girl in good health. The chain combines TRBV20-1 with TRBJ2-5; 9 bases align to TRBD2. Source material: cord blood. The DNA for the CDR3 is TGCAGTGTCAAAGAGGGCGGGGGGGCCTTAAAGACCCAGTACTTC. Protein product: CSVKEGGGALKTQYF.